These T cell receptor beta chains were read from a single sample in a study of blood T cell repertoires in COVID-19. Measured with immunoSEQ multiplex PCR; TCRdb has only the in-frame clones, and not every one. This sample yields roughly 410,000 clones, of which over 75% are seen a single time; about 2% belongs to the top ten. Material for sequencing was peripheral blood. The source of these receptors is a woman aged 55-70 years with COVID-19, enrolled during active disease. Both conserved end residues are part of each CDR3. Each record gives: J gene, D gene, V gene, clone size, CDR3 protein, CDR3 DNA. A D gene is named only where the DNA matches it firmly. A clone size is listed for some rows: how often the clone was seen (once, few, many), or a class if it is expanded.

J: TRBJ1-5; D: TRBD1; V: TRBV2; size: -; CDR3: CASSETGEQPQHF; DNA: TGTGCCAGCAGTGAGACAGGGGAACAGCCCCAGCATTTT
J: TRBJ2-1; D: TRBD2; V: TRBV7-3; size: few; CDR3: CASSGQTSGSYNEQFF; DNA: TGTGCCAGCAGCGGACAGACTAGCGGCTCTTACAATGAGCAGTTCTTC
J: TRBJ1-2; D: TRBD1; V: TRBV7-9; size: -; CDR3: CASSSTGGADGYTF; DNA: TGTGCCAGCAGCTCAACAGGGGGCGCAGATGGCTACACCTTC
J: TRBJ2-5; D: TRBD1; V: TRBV18; size: once; CDR3: CASSPRLTGKGTQYF; DNA: TGTGCCAGCTCACCACGACTGACAGGGAAAGGGACCCAGTACTTC
J: TRBJ1-5; D: -; V: TRBV6-6; size: -; CDR3: CASSYSTGGDQPQHF; DNA: TGTGCCAGCAGTTACAGCACGGGGGGCGATCAGCCCCAGCATTTT
J: TRBJ2-1; D: -; V: TRBV18; size: -; CDR3: CASSPIAYNEQFF; DNA: TGTGCCAGCTCACCAATAGCCTACAATGAGCAGTTCTTC
J: TRBJ2-7; D: -; V: TRBV12-3/TRBV12-4; size: -; CDR3: CASSRSQTYEQYF; DNA: TGTGCCAGCAGTCGATCGCAGACCTACGAGCAGTACTTC
J: TRBJ2-7; D: -; V: TRBV5-6; size: -; CDR3: CASSPGEHTYEQYF; DNA: TGTGCCAGCAGCCCCGGGGAGCATACCTACGAGCAGTACTTC
J: TRBJ2-5; D: TRBD2; V: TRBV27; size: -; CDR3: CASSLWGGGAVRTQYF; DNA: TGTGCCAGCAGTTTATGGGGCGGGGGGGCCGTAAGGACCCAGTACTTC
J: TRBJ1-2; D: TRBD1; V: TRBV18; size: once; CDR3: CASSQQGANKVGYTF; DNA: TGTGCCAGCTCACAACAGGGGGCGAATAAAGTCGGCTACACCTTC
J: TRBJ2-1; D: TRBD1; V: TRBV24-1; size: -; CDR3: CATSDLPDLSKGAMINEQFF; DNA: TGTGCCACCAGTGATTTGCCTGATTTGAGTAAGGGGGCCATGATCAATGAGCAGTTCTTC
J: TRBJ2-7; D: -; V: TRBV5-1; size: -; CDR3: CASSLGPGTTYEQYF; DNA: TGCGCCAGCAGCTTGGGGCCCGGGACAACCTACGAGCAGTACTTC
J: TRBJ1-1; D: -; V: TRBV19; size: -; CDR3: CASIPTVPLNTEAFF; DNA: TGTGCCAGTATTCCGACAGTACCGTTGAACACTGAAGCTTTCTTT
J: TRBJ1-1; D: TRBD1; V: TRBV5-6; size: -; CDR3: CASSRGDRGRTEAFF; DNA: TGTGCCAGCAGCCGGGGGGACAGGGGAAGGACTGAAGCTTTCTTT
J: TRBJ2-2; D: -; V: TRBV14; size: -; CDR3: CASSHLLTGELFF; DNA: TGTGCCAGCAGCCATTTACTGACCGGGGAGCTGTTTTTT
J: TRBJ1-1; D: TRBD1; V: TRBV19; size: once; CDR3: CASSIGGQLNTEAFF; DNA: TGTGCCAGTAGTATTGGGGGACAGCTGAACACTGAAGCTTTCTTT
J: TRBJ2-5; D: -; V: TRBV20-1; size: -; CDR3: CSASLDSIGETQYF; DNA: TGCAGTGCTAGTTTGGACTCTATAGGGGAGACCCAGTACTTC
J: TRBJ2-5; D: TRBD1; V: TRBV5-4; size: -; CDR3: CASSFAGQGGETQYF; DNA: TGTGCCAGCAGCTTTGCGGGACAGGGTGGGGAGACCCAGTACTTC
J: TRBJ1-5; D: -; V: TRBV5-1; size: -; CDR3: CASSRGGNQPQHF; DNA: TGCGCCAGCAGCCGCGGGGGGAATCAGCCCCAGCATTTT
J: TRBJ2-7; D: -; V: TRBV11-2; size: -; CDR3: CASSSTGEEQYF; DNA: TGTGCCAGCAGCTCGACAGGAGAAGAGCAGTACTTC
J: TRBJ2-2; D: TRBD1; V: TRBV24-1; size: once; CDR3: CATSDSGTGRSGELFF; DNA: TGTGCCACCAGTGATTCCGGGACAGGGAGATCCGGGGAGCTGTTTTTT
J: TRBJ2-1; D: TRBD2; V: TRBV7-3; size: -; CDR3: CASSLTLSGGVNEQFF; DNA: TGTGCCAGCAGCTTAACCCTTAGCGGGGGTGTCAATGAGCAGTTCTTC
J: TRBJ2-6; D: -; V: TRBV19; size: -; CDR3: CASLPSLHISGANVLTF; DNA: TGTGCCAGCCTGCCTAGTTTACACATTTCTGGGGCCAACGTCCTGACTTTC
J: TRBJ2-2; D: -; V: TRBV6-6; size: -; CDR3: CASGRGNTGELFF; DNA: TGTGCCAGCGGCCGGGGGAACACCGGGGAGCTGTTTTTT
J: TRBJ1-5; D: TRBD1; V: TRBV28; size: few; CDR3: CASSLRQGGNQPQHF; DNA: TGTGCCAGCAGTTTAAGACAGGGGGGAAATCAGCCCCAGCATTTT
J: TRBJ2-5; D: -; V: TRBV25-1; size: -; CDR3: CASSDQVQETQYF; DNA: TGTGCCAGCAGTGATCAGGTCCAAGAGACCCAGTACTTC
J: TRBJ2-7; D: -; V: TRBV3-1/TRBV3-2; size: -; CDR3: CASSPIYEQYF; DNA: TGTGCCAGCAGCCCCATCTACGAGCAGTACTTC
J: TRBJ1-4; D: TRBD1; V: TRBV6-2/TRBV6-3; size: -; CDR3: CASSNGTGDEKLFF; DNA: TGTGCCAGCAGTAACGGGACAGGGGATGAAAAACTGTTTTTT
J: TRBJ2-7; D: TRBD1; V: TRBV2; size: -; CDR3: CASSYSTGVEQYF; DNA: TGTGCCAGCAGTTACTCGACAGGGGTCGAGCAGTACTTC
J: TRBJ2-2; D: -; V: TRBV4-2; size: -; CDR3: CASSPTNGELFF; DNA: TGTGCCAGCAGCCCTACTAACGGGGAGCTGTTTTTT
J: TRBJ2-6; D: -; V: TRBV5-4; size: -; CDR3: CASSQTGGANVLTF; DNA: TGTGCCAGCAGCCAAACAGGGGGGGCCAACGTCCTGACTTTC
J: TRBJ2-1; D: -; V: TRBV6-5; size: -; CDR3: CAARNRRGEQFF; DNA: TGTGCCGCCCGAAATAGGCGGGGTGAGCAGTTCTTC
J: TRBJ1-2; D: -; V: TRBV10-3; size: -; CDR3: CAISDTTDGYTF; DNA: TGTGCCATCAGTGACACGACAGATGGCTACACCTTC
J: TRBJ1-1; D: TRBD1; V: TRBV9; size: -; CDR3: CASSPGGVEAFF; DNA: TGTGCCAGCAGCCCAGGGGGCGTTGAAGCTTTCTTT
J: TRBJ1-1; D: -; V: TRBV5-1; size: once; CDR3: CASSLARFDTEAFF; DNA: TGCGCCAGCAGCTTGGCCAGATTCGACACTGAAGCTTTCTTT
J: TRBJ2-1; D: TRBD2; V: TRBV6-6; size: once; CDR3: CASSYGGSSYNEQFF; DNA: TGTGCCAGCAGTTACGGCGGGAGCTCCTACAATGAGCAGTTCTTC
J: TRBJ1-1; D: -; V: TRBV18; size: -; CDR3: CASSLGQGYGAFF; DNA: TGTGCCAGCTCACTGGGGCAGGGGTATGGAGCTTTCTTT
J: TRBJ1-2; D: -; V: TRBV4-2; size: -; CDR3: CASSQRAGFYGYTF; DNA: TGTGCCAGCAGCCAGAGAGCGGGTTTTTATGGCTACACCTTC
J: TRBJ2-2; D: TRBD2; V: TRBV30; size: -; CDR3: CAWSPGGIRVRELFF; DNA: TGTGCCTGGAGTCCCGGGGGGATCCGTGTCCGGGAGCTGTTTTTT
J: TRBJ1-1; D: -; V: TRBV2; size: -; CDR3: CASSGSEAFF; DNA: TGTGCCAGCTCGGGGTCTGAAGCTTTCTTT
J: TRBJ2-3; D: -; V: TRBV5-4; size: -; CDR3: CASSPDSYTDTQYF; DNA: TGTGCCAGCAGCCCAGATTCGTACACAGATACGCAGTATTTT
J: TRBJ1-2; D: -; V: TRBV15; size: once; CDR3: CATSRTVNYGYTF; DNA: TGTGCCACCAGCCGGACAGTAAACTATGGCTACACCTTC
J: TRBJ2-7; D: -; V: TRBV14; size: -; CDR3: CASSKARVYEQYF; DNA: TGTGCCAGCAGCAAGGCCAGGGTCTACGAGCAGTACTTC
J: TRBJ1-2; D: TRBD1; V: TRBV9; size: -; CDR3: CASSGGGTGVRYGYTF; DNA: TGTGCCAGCAGCGGAGGGGGGACAGGGGTGCGCTATGGCTACACCTTC
J: TRBJ2-1; D: -; V: TRBV15; size: -; CDR3: CATSRGLGGTYNEQFF; DNA: TGTGCCACCAGCAGGGGTCTCGGGGGAACCTACAATGAGCAGTTCTTC
J: TRBJ2-6; D: -; V: TRBV19; size: -; CDR3: CASTFDSSGANVLTF; DNA: TGTGCCAGTACATTTGACAGCTCTGGGGCCAACGTCCTGACTTTC
J: TRBJ2-7; D: -; V: TRBV2; size: -; CDR3: CASTSRRVNEQYF; DNA: TGTGCCAGCACCTCTCGGAGGGTGAACGAGCAGTACTTC